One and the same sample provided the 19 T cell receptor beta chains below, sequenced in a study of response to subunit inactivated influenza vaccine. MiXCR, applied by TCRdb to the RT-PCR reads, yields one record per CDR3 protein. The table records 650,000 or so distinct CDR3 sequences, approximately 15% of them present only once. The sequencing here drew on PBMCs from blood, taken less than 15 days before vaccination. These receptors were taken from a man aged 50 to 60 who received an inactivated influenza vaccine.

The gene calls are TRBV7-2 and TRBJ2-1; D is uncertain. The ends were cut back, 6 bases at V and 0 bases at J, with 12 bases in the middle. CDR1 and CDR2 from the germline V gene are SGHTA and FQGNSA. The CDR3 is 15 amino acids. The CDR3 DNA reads TGTGCCAGCAGTAGTTTTGAGAGCTCCTACAATGAGCAGTTCTTC. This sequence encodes CASSSFESSYNEQFF.

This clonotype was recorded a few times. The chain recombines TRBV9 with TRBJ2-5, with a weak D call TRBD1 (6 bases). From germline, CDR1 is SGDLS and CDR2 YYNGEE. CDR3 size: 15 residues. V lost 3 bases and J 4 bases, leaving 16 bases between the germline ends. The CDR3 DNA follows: TGTGCCAGCAGCGCCTCGCCAGGGGTCGGAGAGACCCAGTACTTC. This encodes CASSASPGVGETQYF.

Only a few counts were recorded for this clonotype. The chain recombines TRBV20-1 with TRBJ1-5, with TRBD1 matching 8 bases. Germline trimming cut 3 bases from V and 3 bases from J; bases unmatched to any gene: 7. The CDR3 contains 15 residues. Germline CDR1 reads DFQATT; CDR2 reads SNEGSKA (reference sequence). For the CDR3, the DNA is TGCAGTGCTAGTAGGACAGGGTGGGTCAATCAGCCCCAGCATTTT. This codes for CSASRTGWVNQPQHF.

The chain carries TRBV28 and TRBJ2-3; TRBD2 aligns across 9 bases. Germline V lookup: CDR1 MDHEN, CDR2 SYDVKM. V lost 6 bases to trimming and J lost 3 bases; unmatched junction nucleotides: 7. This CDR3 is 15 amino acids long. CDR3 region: CASSLAGAMTDTQYF. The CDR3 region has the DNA TGTGCCAGCAGCTTAGCGGGAGCTATGACAGATACGCAGTATTTT.

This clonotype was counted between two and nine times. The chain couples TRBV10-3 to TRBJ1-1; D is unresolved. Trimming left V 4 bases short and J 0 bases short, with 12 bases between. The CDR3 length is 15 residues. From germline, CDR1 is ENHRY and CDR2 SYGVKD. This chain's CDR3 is CAISGENKMNTEAFF. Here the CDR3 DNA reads TGTGCCATCAGTGGGGAGAACAAAATGAACACTGAAGCTTTCTTT.

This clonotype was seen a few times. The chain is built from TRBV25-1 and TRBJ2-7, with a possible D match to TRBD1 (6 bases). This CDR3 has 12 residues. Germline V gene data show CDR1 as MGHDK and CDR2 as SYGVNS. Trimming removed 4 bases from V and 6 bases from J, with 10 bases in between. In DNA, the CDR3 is TGTGCCAGCAGTGGGGGGCCGGGCGAGCAGTACTTC. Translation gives CASSGGPGEQYF.

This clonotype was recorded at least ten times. CDR3 sequence: CSVRDYSYNEQFF. DNA of the CDR3: TGCAGCGTGCGAGACTACTCCTACAATGAGCAGTTCTTC. This rearrangement joins TRBV29-1 to TRBJ2-1, with D possibly matching TRBD2 (5 bases). Germline lookup yields CDR1 SQVTM and CDR2 ANQGSEA. V lost 6 bases to trimming and J lost 0 bases, with 9 bases between them. The CDR3 sequence is 13 residues long.

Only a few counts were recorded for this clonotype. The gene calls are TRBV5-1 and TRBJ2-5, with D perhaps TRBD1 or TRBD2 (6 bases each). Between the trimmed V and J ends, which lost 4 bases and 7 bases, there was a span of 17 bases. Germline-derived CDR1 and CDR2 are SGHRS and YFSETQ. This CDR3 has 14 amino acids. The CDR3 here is CASSDGTGRGTQYF. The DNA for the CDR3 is TGCGCCAGCAGCGACGGAACAGGGCGGGGGACCCAGTACTTC.

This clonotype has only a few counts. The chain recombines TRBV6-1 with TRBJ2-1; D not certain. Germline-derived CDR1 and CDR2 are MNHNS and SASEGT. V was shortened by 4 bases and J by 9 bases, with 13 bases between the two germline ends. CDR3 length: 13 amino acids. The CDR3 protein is CASSVWGEAEQFF. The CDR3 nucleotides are TGTGCCAGCAGTGTCTGGGGTGAGGCTGAGCAGTTCTTC.

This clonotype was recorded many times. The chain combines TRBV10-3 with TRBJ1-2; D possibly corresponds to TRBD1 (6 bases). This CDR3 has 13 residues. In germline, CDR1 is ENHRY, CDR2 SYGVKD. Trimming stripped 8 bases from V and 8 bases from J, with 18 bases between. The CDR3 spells CAIDRPGVGGYTF. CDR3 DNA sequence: TGTGCCATCGATCGCCCAGGGGTAGGCGGCTACACCTTC.

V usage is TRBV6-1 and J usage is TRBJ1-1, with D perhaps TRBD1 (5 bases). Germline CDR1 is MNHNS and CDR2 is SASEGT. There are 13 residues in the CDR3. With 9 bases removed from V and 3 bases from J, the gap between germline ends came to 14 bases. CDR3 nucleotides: TGTGCCAGTTCGTCAGGGTTAGACACTGAAGCTTTCTTT. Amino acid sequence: CASSSGLDTEAFF.

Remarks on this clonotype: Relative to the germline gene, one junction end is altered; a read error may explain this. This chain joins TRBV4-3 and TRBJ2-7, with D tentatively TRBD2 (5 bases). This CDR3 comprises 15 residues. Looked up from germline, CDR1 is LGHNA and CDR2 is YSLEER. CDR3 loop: CASSQEVARETRLNF. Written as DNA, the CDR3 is TGCGCCAGCAGCCAAGAGGTGGCAAGGGAGACGCGTTTGAACTTC.

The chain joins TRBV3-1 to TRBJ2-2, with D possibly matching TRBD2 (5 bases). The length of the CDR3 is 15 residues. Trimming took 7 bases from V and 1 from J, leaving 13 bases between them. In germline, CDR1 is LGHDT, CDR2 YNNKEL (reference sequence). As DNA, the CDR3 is TGTGCCAGCACCGGGTGGGGAGAGAACACCGGGGAGCTGTTTTTT. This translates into CASTGWGENTGELFF.

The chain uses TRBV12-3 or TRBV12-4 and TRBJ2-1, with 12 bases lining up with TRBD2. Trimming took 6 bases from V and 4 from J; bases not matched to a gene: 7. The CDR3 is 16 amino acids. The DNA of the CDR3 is TGTGCCAGCAGACCCACTAGCGGGGGGCCTTACAATGAGCAGTTCTTC. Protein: CASRPTSGGPYNEQFF.

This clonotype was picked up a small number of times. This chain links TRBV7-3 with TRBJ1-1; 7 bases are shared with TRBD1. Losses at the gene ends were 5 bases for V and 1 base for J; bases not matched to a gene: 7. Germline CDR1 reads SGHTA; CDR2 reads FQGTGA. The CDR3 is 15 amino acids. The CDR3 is CASSPGGGRNTEAFF. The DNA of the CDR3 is TGTGCCAGCAGCCCAGGGGGGGGACGGAACACTGAAGCTTTCTTT.

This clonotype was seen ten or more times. CDR3 in amino acids: CAISVAGSTDTQYF. The CDR3 coding sequence is TGTGCCATCAGTGTCGCGGGCAGCACAGATACGCAGTATTTT. The rearrangement links TRBV10-3 to TRBJ2-3; a possible D gene is TRBD2 (5 bases). Germline CDR1 ENHRY, CDR2 SYGVKD. Trimming shortened V by 4 bases and J by 0 bases, and 8 bases separated the two germline ends. The CDR3 sequence is 14 residues long.

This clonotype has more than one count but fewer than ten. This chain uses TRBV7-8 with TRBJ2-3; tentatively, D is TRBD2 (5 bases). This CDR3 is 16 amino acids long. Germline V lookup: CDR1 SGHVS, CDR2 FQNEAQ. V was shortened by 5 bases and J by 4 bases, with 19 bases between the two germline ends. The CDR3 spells CASSIWTGPGADTQYF. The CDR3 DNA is TGTGCCAGCAGCATATGGACTGGACCTGGCGCAGATACGCAGTATTTT. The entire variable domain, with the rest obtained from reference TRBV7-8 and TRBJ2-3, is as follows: GAGVSQSPRYKVAKRGQDVALRCDPISGHVSLFWYQQALGQGPEFLTYFQNEAQLDKSGLPSDRFFAERPEGSVSTLKIQRTQQEDSAVYLCASSIWTGPGADTQYFGPGTRLTVL.

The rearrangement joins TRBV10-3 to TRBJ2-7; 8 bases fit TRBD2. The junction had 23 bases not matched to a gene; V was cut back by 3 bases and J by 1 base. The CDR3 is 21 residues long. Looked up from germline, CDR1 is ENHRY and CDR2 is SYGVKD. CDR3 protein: CAISEQAGAGVLPRNSYEQYF. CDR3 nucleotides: TGTGCCATCAGTGAACAAGCGGGGGCCGGCGTTCTCCCCAGAAATTCCTACGAGCAGTACTTC.

Here the CDR3 DNA reads TGTGCCAGCAGTTATCAACCCGTCGGACAGGGTAATGAAAAACTGTTTTTT. Translation gives CASSYQPVGQGNEKLFF. V is TRBV6-5 and J is TRBJ1-4, with 8 bases matching TRBD1. The CDR3 consists of 17 residues. Germline V gene sequence: CDR1 MNHEY, CDR2 SVGAGI. The trim removed 3 bases at V and 4 bases at J, leaving 10 bases unmatched.